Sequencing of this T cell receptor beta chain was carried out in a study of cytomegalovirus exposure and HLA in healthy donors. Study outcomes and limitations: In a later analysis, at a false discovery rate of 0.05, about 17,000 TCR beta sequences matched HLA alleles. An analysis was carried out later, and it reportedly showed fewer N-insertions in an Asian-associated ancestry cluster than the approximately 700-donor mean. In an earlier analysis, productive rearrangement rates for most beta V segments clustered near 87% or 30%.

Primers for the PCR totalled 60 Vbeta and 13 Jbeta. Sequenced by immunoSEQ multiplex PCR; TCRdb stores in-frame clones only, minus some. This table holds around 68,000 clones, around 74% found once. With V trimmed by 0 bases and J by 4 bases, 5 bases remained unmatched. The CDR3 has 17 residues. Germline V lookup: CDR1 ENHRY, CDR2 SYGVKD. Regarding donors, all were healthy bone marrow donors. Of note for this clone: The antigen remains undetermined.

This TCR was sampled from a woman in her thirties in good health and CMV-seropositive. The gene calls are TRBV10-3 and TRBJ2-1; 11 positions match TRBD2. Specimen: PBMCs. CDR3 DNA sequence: TGTGCCATCAGTGAGTCGTTAGCGGGAGGGCCTTACAATGAGCAGTTCTTC. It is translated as CAISESLAGGPYNEQFF.